The clone carrying this T cell receptor beta chain was detected only a few times. The sample comes from a study of control samples from healthy donors and cancer patients. Measured with immunoSEQ multiplex PCR; TCRdb has only the in-frame clones, and not every one. Of tens of thousands of clones listed, roughly 90% were seen once; the top ten hold roughly 43%. This CDR3 spans 15 amino acids. CDR1 is SGHKS and CDR2 is YYEKEE in the germline V gene (reference sequence). Trimming cost V 1 base and J 2 bases, with 9 bases left between them. This clonotype was obtained from a man aged 50 or older with head and neck cancer. What was sequenced was PBMCs. The V call is TRBV5-5, the J call TRBJ1-4; perhaps TRBD1 as D (5 bases). CDR3 DNA: TGTGCCAGCAGCTTGAGGGGAGCCACTAATGAAAAACTGTTTTTT. Translation: CASSLRGATNEKLFF. The full variable domain, its missing parts supplied by reference TRBV5-5 and TRBJ1-4, is DAGVTQSPTHLIKTRGQQVTLRCSPISGHKSVSWYQQVLGQGPQFIFQYYEKEERGRGNFPDRFSARQFPNYSSELNVNALLLGDSALYLCASSLRGATNEKLFFGSGTQLSVL.